This TCR beta chain was sequenced for a study of identical twins. Whole-study findings and limits: The models gave estimates that fell short of the out-of-frame TCR alpha sharing seen in monozygotic twins. Out-of-frame alpha sequences shared by twins showed excess low generation probability. One should note that invariant MAIT and iNKT cells could partly confound zero-insertion analyses. Researchers reported weaker excess twin sharing in beta out-of-frame sequences.

As for this clonotype: Its matching antigen is unknown.

The length of the CDR3 is 14 residues. Germline CDR1 reads SGHTS; CDR2 reads YDEGEE. Deletions cut 1 base from V and 5 bases from J, with 13 bases between. TCRdb recomputed calls from the 5' RACE reads with MiXCR, one row per CDR3 protein. The profile covers about 220,000 distinct CDR3 sequences, with 9.4% appearing a single time and 5% to 5.5% taken by the ten largest. The gene calls are TRBV5-8 and TRBJ2-7; perhaps TRBD2 as D (5 bases). This sequence originates from a woman under 30 in good health. Sequencing used memory (CD45RO+) T cells sorted from blood. The CDR3 DNA is TGTGCCAGCAGCTTGTCCGCTAGCTTCCACGAGCAGTACTTC. Protein: CASSLSASFHEQYF.